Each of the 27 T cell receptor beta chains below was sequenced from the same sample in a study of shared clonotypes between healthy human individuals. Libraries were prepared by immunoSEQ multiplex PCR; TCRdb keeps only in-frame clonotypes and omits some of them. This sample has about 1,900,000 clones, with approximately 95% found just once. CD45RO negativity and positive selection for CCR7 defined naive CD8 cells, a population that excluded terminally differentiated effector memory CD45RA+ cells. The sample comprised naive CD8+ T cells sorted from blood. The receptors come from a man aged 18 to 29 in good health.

The CDR3 DNA follows: TGTGCCAGCAGGCCACAGGGAGTGAACACTGAAGCTTTCTTT. Protein: CASRPQGVNTEAFF. The V gene is TRBV7-9, the J gene TRBJ1-1; possibly TRBD1 for D (6 bases). The germline CDR1 and CDR2 sequences are SEHNR and FQNEAQ (reference sequence). The CDR3 loop spans 14 amino acids. V gave up 6 bases and J gave up 0 bases, with 11 bases separating them.

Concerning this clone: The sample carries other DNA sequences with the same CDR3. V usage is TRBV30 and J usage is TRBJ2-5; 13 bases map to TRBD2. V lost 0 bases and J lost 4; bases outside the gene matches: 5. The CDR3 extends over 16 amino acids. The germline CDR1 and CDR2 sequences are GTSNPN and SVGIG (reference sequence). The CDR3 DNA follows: TGTGCCTGGAGTGTACTAGCGGGAGGGCCTCGAGAGACCCAGTACTTC. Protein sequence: CAWSVLAGGPRETQYF.

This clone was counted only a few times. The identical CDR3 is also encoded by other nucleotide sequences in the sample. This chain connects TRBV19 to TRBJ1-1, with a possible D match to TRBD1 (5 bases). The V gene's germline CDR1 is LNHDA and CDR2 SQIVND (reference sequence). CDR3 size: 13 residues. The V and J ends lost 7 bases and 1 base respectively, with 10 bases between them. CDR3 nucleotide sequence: TGTGCCAGTAATTGGGACGGGAACACTGAAGCTTTCTTT. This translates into CASNWDGNTEAFF. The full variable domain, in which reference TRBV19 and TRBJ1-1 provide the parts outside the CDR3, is DGGITQSPKYLFRKEGQNVTLSCEQNLNHDAMYWYRQDPGQGLRLIYYSQIVNDFQKGDIAEGYSVSREKKESFPLTVTSAQKNPTAFYLCASNWDGNTEAFFGQGTRLTVV.

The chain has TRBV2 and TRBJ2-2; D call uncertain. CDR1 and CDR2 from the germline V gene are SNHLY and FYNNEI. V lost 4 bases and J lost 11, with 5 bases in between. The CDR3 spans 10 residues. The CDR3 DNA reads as TGTGCCAGCAGTGGGGTAGAGCTGTTTTTT. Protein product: CASSGVELFF.

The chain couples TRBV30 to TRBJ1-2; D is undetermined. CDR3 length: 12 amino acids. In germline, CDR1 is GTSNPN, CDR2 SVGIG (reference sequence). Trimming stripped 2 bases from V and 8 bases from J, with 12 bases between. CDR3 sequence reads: CAWSYSLGGYTF. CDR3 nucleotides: TGTGCCTGGAGTTATTCTTTAGGGGGCTACACCTTC.

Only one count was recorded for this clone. The CDR3 DNA reads TGTGCCAGCAGTTACCGGACAGGACTGAACACTGAAGCTTTCTTT. Its translation is CASSYRTGLNTEAFF. This sequence joins TRBV6-6 and TRBJ1-1; 7 bases match TRBD1. Germline trimming cut 2 bases from V and 0 bases from J; bases unmatched to any gene: 3. Germline V gene data show CDR1 as MNHNY and CDR2 as SVGAGI (reference sequence). CDR3 length: 15 residues.

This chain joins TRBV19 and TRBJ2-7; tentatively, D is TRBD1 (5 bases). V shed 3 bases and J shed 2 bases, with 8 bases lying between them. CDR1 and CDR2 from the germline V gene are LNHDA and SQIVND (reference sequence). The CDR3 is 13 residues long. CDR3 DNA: TGTGCCAGTAGTATGACGGACACCTACGAGCAGTACTTC. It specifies CASSMTDTYEQYF.

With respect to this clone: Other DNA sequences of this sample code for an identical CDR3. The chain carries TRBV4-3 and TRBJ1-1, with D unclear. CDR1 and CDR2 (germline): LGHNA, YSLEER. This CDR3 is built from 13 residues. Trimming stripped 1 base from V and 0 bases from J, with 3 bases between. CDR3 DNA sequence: TGCGCCAGCAGCCAAGGAGTGAACACTGAAGCTTTCTTT. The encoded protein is CASSQGVNTEAFF.

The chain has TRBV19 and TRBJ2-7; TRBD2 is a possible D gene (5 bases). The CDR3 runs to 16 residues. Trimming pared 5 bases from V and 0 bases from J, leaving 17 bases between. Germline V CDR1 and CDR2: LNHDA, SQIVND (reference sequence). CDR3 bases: TGTGCCAGTAGTGGTTTGTTTAGCGAGAGCTCCTACGAGCAGTACTTC. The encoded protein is CASSGLFSESSYEQYF.

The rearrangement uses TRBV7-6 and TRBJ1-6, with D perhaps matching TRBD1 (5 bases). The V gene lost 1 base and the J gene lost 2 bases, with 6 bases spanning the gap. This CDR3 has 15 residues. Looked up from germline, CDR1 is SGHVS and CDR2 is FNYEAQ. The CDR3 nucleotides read TGTGCCAGCAGCTTAGAGGGGCCCTATAATTCACCCCTCCACTTT. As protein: CASSLEGPYNSPLHF.

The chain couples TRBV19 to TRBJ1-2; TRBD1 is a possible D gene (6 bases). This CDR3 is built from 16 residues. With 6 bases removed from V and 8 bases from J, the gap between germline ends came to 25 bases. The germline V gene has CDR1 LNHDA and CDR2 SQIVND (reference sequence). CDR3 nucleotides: TGTGCCAGTAGGTCCTCCGGGACATCCTTTGCTATCGGCTACACCTTC. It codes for CASRSSGTSFAIGYTF.

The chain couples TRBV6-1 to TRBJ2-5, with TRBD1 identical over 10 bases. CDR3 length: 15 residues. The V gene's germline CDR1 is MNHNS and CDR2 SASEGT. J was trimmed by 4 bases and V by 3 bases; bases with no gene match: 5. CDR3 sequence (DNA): TGTGCCAGCAGTGACCCGGGACAGGGGTTAGAGACCCAGTACTTC. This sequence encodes CASSDPGQGLETQYF.

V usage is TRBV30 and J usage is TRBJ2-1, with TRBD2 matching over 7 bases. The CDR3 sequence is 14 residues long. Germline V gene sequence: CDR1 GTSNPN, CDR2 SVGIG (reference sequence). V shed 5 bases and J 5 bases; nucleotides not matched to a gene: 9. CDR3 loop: CAWCSGGGNNEQFF. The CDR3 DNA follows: TGTGCCTGGTGCTCGGGGGGAGGGAACAATGAGCAGTTCTTC.

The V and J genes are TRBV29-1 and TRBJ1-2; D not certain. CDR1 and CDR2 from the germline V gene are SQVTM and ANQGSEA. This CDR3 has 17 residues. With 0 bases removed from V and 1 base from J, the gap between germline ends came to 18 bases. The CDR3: CSVEEANAGSYNYGYTF. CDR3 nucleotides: TGCAGCGTTGAAGAGGCCAATGCGGGTAGCTATAACTATGGCTACACCTTC. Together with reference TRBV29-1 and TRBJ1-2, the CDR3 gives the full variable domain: SAVISQKPSRDICQRGTSLTIQCQVDSQVTMMFWYRQQPGQSLTLIATANQGSEATYESGFVIDKFPISRPNLTFSTLTVSNMSPEDSSIYLCSVEEANAGSYNYGYTFGSGTRLTVV.

CDR3 sequence: CASSQEQPAHEGTDTQYF. CDR3 DNA sequence: TGCGCCAGCAGCCAAGAGCAGCCGGCACATGAGGGGACAGATACGCAGTATTTT. This chain uses TRBV4-3 with TRBJ2-3, with D tentatively TRBD1 or TRBD2 (5 bases each). Germline loops: CDR1 LGHNA, CDR2 YSLEER. The CDR3 spans 18 residues. The V end was cut by 0 bases, the J end by 3 bases, with 19 bases between.

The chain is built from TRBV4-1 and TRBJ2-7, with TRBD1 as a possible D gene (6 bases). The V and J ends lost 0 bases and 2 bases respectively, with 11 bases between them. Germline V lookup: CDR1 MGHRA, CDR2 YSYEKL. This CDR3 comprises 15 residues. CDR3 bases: TGCGCCAGCAGCCAAGAAGTACAGGGAACCTACGAGCAGTACTTC. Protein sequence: CASSQEVQGTYEQYF.

CDR3 nucleotide sequence: TGTGCCAGTAGTATAGCGGGGTTGGTTACTGAAGCTTTCTTT. It is translated as CASSIAGLVTEAFF. The chain links TRBV19 to TRBJ1-1, with D uncertain. Looked up from germline, CDR1 is LNHDA and CDR2 is SQIVND (reference sequence). Between the trimmed V and J ends, which lost 1 base and 5 bases, there was a span of 11 bases. The CDR3 consists of 14 residues.

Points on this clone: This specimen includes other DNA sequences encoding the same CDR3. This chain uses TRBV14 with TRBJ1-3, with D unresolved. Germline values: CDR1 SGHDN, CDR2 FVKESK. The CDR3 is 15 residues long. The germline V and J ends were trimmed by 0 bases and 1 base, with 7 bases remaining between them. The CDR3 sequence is CASSQDSGSGNTIYF. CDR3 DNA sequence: TGTGCCAGCAGCCAAGATTCGGGTTCTGGAAACACCATATATTTT.

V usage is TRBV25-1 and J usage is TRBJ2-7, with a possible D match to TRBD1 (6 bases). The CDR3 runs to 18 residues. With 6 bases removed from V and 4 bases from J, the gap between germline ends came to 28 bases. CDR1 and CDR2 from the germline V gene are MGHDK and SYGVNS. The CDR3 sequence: CASSSFTGTTWDDYEQYF. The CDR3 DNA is TGTGCCAGCAGCTCTTTTACCGGGACAACCTGGGACGATTACGAGCAGTACTTC.

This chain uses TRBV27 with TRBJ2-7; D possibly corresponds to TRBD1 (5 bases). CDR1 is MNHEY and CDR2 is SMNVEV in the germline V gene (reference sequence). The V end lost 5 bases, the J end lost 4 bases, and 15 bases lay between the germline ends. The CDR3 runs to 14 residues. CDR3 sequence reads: CASSERQGVYEQYF. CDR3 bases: TGTGCCAGCAGTGAAAGACAAGGGGTATACGAGCAGTACTTC.

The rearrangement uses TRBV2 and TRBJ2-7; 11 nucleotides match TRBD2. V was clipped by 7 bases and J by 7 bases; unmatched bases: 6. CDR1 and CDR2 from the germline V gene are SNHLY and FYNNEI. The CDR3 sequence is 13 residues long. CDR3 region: CASTVRTSGEQYF. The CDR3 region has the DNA TGTGCCAGCACTGTTCGGACTAGCGGGGAGCAGTACTTC.

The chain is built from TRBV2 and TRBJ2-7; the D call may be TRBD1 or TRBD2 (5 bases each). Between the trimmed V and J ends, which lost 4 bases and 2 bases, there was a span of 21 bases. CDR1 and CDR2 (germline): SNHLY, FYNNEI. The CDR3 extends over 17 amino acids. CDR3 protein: CASSGDPRGLTAYEQYF. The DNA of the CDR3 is TGTGCCAGCAGTGGAGACCCTCGGGGCCTAACGGCCTACGAGCAGTACTTC. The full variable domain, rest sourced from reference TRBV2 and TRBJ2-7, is EPEVTQTPSHQVTQMGQEVILRCVPISNHLYFYWYRQILGQKVEFLVSFYNNEISEKSEIFDDQFSVERPDGSNFTLKIRSTKLEDSAMYFCASSGDPRGLTAYEQYFGPGTRLTVT.

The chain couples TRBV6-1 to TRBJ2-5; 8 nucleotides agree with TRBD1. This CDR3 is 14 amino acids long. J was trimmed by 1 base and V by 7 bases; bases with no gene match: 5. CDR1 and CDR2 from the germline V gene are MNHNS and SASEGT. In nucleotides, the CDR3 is TGTGCCAGCACCATCGACAGGGGCCAAGAGACCCAGTACTTC. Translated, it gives CASTIDRGQETQYF.

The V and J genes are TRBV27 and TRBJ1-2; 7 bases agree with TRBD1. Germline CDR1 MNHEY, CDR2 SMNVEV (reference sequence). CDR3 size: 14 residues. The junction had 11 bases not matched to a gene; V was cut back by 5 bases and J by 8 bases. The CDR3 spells CASSEDRAGGGYTF. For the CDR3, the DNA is TGTGCCAGCAGTGAAGACAGGGCCGGGGGGGGCTACACCTTC.

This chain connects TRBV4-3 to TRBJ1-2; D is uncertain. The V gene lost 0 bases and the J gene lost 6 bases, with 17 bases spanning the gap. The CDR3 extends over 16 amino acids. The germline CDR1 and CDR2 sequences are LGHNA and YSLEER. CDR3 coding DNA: TGCGCCAGCAGCCAAGATGGGTGGGGAGGGAAAGATGGCTACACCTTC. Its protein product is CASSQDGWGGKDGYTF.

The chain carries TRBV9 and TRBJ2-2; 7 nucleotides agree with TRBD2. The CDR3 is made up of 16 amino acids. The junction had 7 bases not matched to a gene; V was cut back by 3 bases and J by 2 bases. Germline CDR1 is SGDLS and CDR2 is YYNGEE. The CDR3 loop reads CASSERAGLNTGELFF. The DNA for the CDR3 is TGTGCCAGCAGCGAGCGGGCGGGACTAAACACCGGGGAGCTGTTTTTT.

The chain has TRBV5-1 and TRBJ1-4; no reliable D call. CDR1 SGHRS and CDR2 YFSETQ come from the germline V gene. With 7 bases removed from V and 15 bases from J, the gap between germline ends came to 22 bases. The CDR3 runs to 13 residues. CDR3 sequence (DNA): TGCGCCAGCCGGGATGTAGTATATGGGGATATGTTTTTT. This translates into CASRDVVYGDMFF.